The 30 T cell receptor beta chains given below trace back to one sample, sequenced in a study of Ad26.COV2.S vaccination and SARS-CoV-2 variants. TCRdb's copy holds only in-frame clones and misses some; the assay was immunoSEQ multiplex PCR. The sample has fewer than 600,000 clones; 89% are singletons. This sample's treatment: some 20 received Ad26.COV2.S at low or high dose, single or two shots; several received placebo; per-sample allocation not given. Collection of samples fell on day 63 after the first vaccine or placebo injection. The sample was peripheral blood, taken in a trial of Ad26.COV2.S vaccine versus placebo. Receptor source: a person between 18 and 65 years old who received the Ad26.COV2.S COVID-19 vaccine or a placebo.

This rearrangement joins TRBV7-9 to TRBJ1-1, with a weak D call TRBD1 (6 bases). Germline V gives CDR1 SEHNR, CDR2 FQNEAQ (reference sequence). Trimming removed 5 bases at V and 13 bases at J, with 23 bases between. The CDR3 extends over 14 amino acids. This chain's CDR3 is CASSAGQPAMFVFF. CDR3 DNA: TGTGCCAGCAGCGCAGGACAGCCCGCAATGTTTGTTTTCTTT.

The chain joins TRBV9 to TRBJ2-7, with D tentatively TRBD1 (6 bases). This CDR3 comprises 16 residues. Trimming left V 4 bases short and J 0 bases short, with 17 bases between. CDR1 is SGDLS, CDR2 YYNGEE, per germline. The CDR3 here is CASSPMDSLNSYEQYF. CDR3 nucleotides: TGTGCCAGCAGCCCCATGGACAGTCTCAACTCCTACGAGCAGTACTTC.

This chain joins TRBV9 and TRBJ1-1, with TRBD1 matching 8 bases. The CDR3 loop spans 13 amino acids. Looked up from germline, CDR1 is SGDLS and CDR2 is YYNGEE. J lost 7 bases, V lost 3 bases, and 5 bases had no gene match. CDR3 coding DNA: TGTGCCAGCAGCGCGGGGGACAGGTTTGAAGCTTTCTTT. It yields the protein CASSAGDRFEAFF.

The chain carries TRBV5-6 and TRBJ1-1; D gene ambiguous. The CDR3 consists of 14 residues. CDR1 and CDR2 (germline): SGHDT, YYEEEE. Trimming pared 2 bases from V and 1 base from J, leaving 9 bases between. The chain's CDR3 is CASSLTLRNTEAFF. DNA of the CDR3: TGTGCCAGCAGCTTAACATTGAGGAACACTGAAGCTTTCTTT.

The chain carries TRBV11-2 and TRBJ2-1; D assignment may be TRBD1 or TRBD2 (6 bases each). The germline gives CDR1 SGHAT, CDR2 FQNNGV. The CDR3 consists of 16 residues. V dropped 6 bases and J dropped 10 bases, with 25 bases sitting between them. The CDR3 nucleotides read TGTGCCAGCAGTTTTTCGGACTGGGGCACCGGGGGCGAGCAGTTCTTC. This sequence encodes CASSFSDWGTGGEQFF.

CDR3 loop: CASSQEGRGNDEQFF. DNA of the CDR3: TGTGCCAGCAGCCAAGAGGGCAGGGGGAACGATGAGCAGTTCTTC. The chain recombines TRBV3-1 (or the pseudogene TRBV3-2) with TRBJ2-1; 7 bases map to TRBD1. Germline loops: CDR1 LGHDT, CDR2 YNNKEL (reference sequence). Unmatched junction bases numbered 7, after V lost 0 bases and J lost 8 bases. The CDR3 totals 15 residues.

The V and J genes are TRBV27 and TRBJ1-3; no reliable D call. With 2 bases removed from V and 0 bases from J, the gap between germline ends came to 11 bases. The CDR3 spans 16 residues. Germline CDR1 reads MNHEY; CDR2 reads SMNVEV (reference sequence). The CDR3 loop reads CASSLTEPDSGNTIYF. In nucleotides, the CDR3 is TGTGCCAGCAGTTTAACCGAACCGGACTCTGGAAACACCATATATTTT.

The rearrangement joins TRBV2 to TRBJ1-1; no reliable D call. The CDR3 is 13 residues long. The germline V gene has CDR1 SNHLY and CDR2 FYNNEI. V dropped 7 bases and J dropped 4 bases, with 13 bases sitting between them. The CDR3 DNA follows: TGTGCCAGCACCACCGGGGTTCGCACTGAAGCTTTCTTT. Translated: CASTTGVRTEAFF.

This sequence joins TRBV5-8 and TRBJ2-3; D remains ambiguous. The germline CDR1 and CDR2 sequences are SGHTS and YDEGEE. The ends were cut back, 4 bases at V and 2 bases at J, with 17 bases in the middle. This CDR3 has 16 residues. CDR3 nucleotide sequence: TGTGCCAGCAGCCCCAGACAACACTTAAACACAGATACGCAGTATTTT. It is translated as CASSPRQHLNTDTQYF.

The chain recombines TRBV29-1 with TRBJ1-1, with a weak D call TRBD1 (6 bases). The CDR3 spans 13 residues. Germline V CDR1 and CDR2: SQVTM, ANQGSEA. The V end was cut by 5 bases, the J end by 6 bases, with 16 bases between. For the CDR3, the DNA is TGCAGCGTTAGGGGGAGGGGGATCGCTGAAGCTTTCTTT. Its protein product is CSVRGRGIAEAFF.

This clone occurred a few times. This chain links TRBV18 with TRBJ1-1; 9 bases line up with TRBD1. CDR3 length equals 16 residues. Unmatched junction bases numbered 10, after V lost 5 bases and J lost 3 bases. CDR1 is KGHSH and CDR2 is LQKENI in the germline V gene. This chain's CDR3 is CASSKGQGRGDTEAFF. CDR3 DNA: TGTGCCAGCTCAAAGGGACAGGGTCGAGGGGACACTGAAGCTTTCTTT.

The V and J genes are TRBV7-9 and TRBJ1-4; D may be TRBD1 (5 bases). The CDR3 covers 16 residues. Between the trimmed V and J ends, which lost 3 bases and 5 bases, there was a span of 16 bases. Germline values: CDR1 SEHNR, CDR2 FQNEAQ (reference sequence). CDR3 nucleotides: TGTGCCAGCAGCTTGTCCGGTGGCAGGGCGAATGAAAAACTGTTTTTT. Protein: CASSLSGGRANEKLFF. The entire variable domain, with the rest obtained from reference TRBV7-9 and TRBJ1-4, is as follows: DTGVSQNPRHKITKRGQNVTFRCDPISEHNRLYWYRQTLGQGPEFLTYFQNEAQLEKSRLLSDRFSAERPKGSFSTLEIQRTEQGDSAMYLCASSLSGGRANEKLFFGSGTQLSVL.

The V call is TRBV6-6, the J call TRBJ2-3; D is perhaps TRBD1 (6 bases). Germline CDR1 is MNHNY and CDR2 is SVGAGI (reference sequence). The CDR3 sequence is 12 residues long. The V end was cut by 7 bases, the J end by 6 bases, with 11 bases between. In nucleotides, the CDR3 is TGTGCCAGCACCCAGGGGTCCGATACGCAGTATTTT. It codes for CASTQGSDTQYF.

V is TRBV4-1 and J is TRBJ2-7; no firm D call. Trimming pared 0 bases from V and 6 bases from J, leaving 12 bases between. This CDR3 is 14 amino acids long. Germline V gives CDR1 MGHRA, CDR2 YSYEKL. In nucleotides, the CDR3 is TGCGCCAGCAGCCAAGATATGAGGATTTCCGAGCAGTACTTC. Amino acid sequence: CASSQDMRISEQYF.

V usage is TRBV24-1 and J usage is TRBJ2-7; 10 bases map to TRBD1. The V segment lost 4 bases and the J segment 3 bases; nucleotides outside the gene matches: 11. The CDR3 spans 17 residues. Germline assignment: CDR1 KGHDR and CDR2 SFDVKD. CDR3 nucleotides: TGTGCCACCAGTGACCCCACAACCCGGGACAGGGGCTACGAGCAGTACTTC. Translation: CATSDPTTRDRGYEQYF.

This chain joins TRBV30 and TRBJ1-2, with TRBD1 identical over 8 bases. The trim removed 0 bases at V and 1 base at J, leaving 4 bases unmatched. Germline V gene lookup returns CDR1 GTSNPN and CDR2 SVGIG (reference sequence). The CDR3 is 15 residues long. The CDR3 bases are TGTGCCTGGAGTGTACGGGACAGGAGTAACTATGGCTACACCTTC. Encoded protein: CAWSVRDRSNYGYTF.

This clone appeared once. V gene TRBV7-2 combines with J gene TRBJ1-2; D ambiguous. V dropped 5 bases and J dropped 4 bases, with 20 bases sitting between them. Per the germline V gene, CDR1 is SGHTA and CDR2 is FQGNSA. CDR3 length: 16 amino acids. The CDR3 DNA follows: TGTGCCAGCAGCAATACCCCCGCGGCTGGATCCTATGGCTACACCTTC. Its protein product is CASSNTPAAGSYGYTF.

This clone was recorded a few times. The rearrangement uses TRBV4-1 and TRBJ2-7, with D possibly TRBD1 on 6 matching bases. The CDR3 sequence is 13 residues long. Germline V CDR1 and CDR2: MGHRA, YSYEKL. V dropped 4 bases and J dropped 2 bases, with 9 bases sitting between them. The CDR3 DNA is TGCGCCAGCAGCCGAGGGACACCCTACGAGCAGTACTTC. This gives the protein CASSRGTPYEQYF.

This CDR3 is CASSLEGQVGNTEAFF. DNA for the CDR3: TGTGCCAGCAGCTTAGAGGGCCAGGTGGGGAACACTGAAGCTTTCTTT. The chain joins TRBV7-2 to TRBJ1-1; D not resolved. The CDR3 has 16 amino acids. Germline loops: CDR1 SGHTA, CDR2 FQGNSA. With 1 base removed from V and 1 base from J, the gap between germline ends came to 13 bases.

CDR3 sequence reads: CASSLAGTSGGMETQYF. CDR3 DNA sequence: TGTGCCAGCAGCTTAGCCGGGACTAGCGGGGGGATGGAGACCCAGTACTTC. The rearrangement uses TRBV7-2 and TRBJ2-5; 15 bases map to TRBD2. The CDR3 sequence is 17 residues long. With 0 bases clipped from V and 5 bases from J, the junction kept 4 bases outside the gene matches. Germline lookup yields CDR1 SGHTA and CDR2 FQGNSA. Full variable domain (outside the CDR3, taken from reference TRBV7-2 and TRBJ2-5): GAGVSQSPSNKVTEKGKDVELRCDPISGHTALYWYRQSLGQGLEFLIYFQGNSAPDKSGLPSDRFSAERTGGSVSTLTIQRTQQEDSAVYLCASSLAGTSGGMETQYFGPGTRLLVL.

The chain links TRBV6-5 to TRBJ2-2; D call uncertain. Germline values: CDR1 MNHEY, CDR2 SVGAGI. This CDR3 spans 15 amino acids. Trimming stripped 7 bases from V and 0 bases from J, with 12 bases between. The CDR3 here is CASMWSVSNTGELFF. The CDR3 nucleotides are TGTGCCAGCATGTGGAGTGTGTCGAACACCGGGGAGCTGTTTTTT.

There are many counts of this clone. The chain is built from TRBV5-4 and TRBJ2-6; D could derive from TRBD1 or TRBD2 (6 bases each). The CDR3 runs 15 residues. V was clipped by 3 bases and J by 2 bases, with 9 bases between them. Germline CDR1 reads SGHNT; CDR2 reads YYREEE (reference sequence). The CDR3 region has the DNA TGTGCCAGCAGCTGGGGGGCGGCTGGGGCCAACGTCCTGACTTTC. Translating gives CASSWGAAGANVLTF.

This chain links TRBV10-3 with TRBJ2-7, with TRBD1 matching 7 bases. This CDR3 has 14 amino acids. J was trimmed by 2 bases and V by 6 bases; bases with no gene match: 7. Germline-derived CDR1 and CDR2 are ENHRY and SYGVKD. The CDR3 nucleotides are TGTGCCATCAGGGCTATGACAGGGACCTACGAGCAGTACTTC. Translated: CAIRAMTGTYEQYF.

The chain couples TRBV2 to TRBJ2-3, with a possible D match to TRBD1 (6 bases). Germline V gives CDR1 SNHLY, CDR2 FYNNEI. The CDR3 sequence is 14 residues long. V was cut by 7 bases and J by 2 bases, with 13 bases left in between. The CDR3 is CASMKGGATDTQYF. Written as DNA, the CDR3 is TGTGCCAGCATGAAAGGGGGAGCCACAGATACGCAGTATTTT.

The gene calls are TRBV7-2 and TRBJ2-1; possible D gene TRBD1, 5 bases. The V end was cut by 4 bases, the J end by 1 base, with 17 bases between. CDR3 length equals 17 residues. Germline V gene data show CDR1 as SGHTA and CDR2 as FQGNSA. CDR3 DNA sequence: TGTGCCAGCAGCTCTCAGGGTACACCAATATCCTACAATGAGCAGTTCTTC. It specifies CASSSQGTPISYNEQFF.

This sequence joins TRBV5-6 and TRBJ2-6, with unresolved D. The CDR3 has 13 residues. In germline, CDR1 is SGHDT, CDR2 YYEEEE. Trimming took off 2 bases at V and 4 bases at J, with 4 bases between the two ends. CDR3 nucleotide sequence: TGTGCCAGCAGCTTATGGGGGGCCAACGTCCTGACTTTC. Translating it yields CASSLWGANVLTF.

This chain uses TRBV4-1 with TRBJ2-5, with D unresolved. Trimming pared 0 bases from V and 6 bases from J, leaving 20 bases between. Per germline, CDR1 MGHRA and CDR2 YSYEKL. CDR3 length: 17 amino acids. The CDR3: CASSQEKVVEAAQTQYF. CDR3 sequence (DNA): TGCGCCAGCAGCCAAGAAAAAGTTGTTGAGGCTGCCCAGACCCAGTACTTC.

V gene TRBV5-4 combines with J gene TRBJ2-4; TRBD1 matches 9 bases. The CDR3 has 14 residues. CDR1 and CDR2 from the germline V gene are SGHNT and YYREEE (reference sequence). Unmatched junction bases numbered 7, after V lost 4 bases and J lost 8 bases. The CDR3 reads CASSQGTGRYIQYF. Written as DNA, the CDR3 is TGTGCCAGCAGCCAGGGGACAGGGAGGTACATTCAGTACTTC.

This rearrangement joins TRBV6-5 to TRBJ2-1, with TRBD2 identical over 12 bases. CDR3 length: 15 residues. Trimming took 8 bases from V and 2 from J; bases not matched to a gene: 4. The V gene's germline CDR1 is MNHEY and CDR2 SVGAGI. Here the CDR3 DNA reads TGTGCCAGCGGGCTAGCGGGGGGGGCCTACAATGAGCAGTTCTTC. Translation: CASGLAGGAYNEQFF.

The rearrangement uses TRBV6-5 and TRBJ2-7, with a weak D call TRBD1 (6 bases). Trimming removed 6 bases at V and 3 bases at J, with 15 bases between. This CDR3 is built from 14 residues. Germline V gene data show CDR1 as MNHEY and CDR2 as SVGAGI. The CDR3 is CASSATGQIYEQYF. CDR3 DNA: TGTGCCAGCAGCGCCACCGGACAGATCTACGAGCAGTACTTC.